Below, 26 T cell receptor beta chains from the same sample are listed, as sequenced in a study of control samples from healthy donors and cancer patients. Method: immunoSEQ multiplex PCR; TCRdb's copy keeps in-frame clones and lacks some. The sample records 150,000 or so clones, about 94% being singletons. The sequenced sample was blood. The receptor set was obtained from a man aged 40-49 years in good health.

J is TRBJ1-2 and V is TRBV7-2, with 11 bases aligning to TRBD1. From germline, CDR1 is SGHTA and CDR2 FQGNSA. CDR3 size: 15 residues. V lost 4 bases and J lost 2; bases outside the gene matches: 3. Written as DNA, the CDR3 is TGTGCCAGCAGCTGGCGGACAGGGGGCAACTATGGCTACACCTTC. It translates to CASSWRTGGNYGYTF.

For the CDR3, the DNA is TGTGCCAGCAGCTTGAAGGGAGGGAATGAAGCTTTCTTT. It translates to CASSLKGGNEAFF. This chain connects TRBV5-6 to TRBJ1-1; D call uncertain. Trimming removed 1 base at V and 7 bases at J, with 11 bases between. The CDR3 consists of 13 residues. Germline CDR1 reads SGHDT; CDR2 reads YYEEEE.

J is TRBJ2-7 and V is TRBV12-5, with a weak D call TRBD1 (6 bases). Germline assignment: CDR1 LGHNT and CDR2 FRNRAP. This CDR3 has 17 residues. Trimming removed 0 bases at V and 2 bases at J, with 17 bases between. CDR3 sequence: CASGLVTGPGTPYEQYF. The CDR3 DNA reads TGTGCTAGTGGTTTGGTAACAGGGCCGGGGACCCCCTACGAGCAGTACTTC.

This clone was found once. V is TRBV19 and J is TRBJ1-2; D gene unclear. The CDR3 extends over 15 amino acids. The germline V and J ends were trimmed by 5 bases and 0 bases, with 13 bases remaining between them. The germline gives CDR1 LNHDA, CDR2 SQIVND (reference sequence). The CDR3 nucleotides read TGTGCCAGTAGTCGCACCCGTGGTACTAACTATGGCTACACCTTC. The encoded protein is CASSRTRGTNYGYTF.

A single count supports this clone. The chain recombines TRBV29-1 with TRBJ1-1; a possible D gene is TRBD1 (5 bases). From germline, CDR1 is SQVTM and CDR2 ANQGSEA. With 5 bases removed from V and 0 bases from J, the gap between germline ends came to 10 bases. The CDR3 covers 13 residues. This CDR3 is CSVSGTMNTEAFF. The CDR3 bases are TGCAGCGTTTCCGGGACCATGAACACTGAAGCTTTCTTT.

The chain has TRBV6-6 and TRBJ2-1, with D tentatively TRBD1 (6 bases). The CDR3 is made up of 15 amino acids. Deletions cut 6 bases from V and 1 base from J, with 13 bases between. Germline V lookup: CDR1 MNHNY, CDR2 SVGAGI (reference sequence). The CDR3 loop reads CASSLGQPSYNEQFF. The CDR3 DNA is TGTGCCAGCAGCCTCGGACAGCCGTCCTACAATGAGCAGTTCTTC.

The chain is built from TRBV7-9 and TRBJ2-7; D might be TRBD1 (5 bases). Per the germline V gene, CDR1 is SEHNR and CDR2 is FQNEAQ (reference sequence). The CDR3 sequence is 13 residues long. The V and J ends lost 2 bases and 2 bases respectively, with 7 bases between them. The CDR3 bases are TGTGCCAGCAGCTTATTGGGGCCCTACGAGCAGTACTTC. Amino acid sequence: CASSLLGPYEQYF. Looking up the rest from reference TRBV7-9 and TRBJ2-7 gives the full variable domain: DTGVSQNPRHKITKRGQNVTFRCDPISEHNRLYWYRQTLGQGPEFLTYFQNEAQLEKSRLLSDRFSAERPKGSFSTLEIQRTEQGDSAMYLCASSLLGPYEQYFGPGTRLTVT.

The rearrangement joins TRBV30 to TRBJ1-2; 7 positions agree with TRBD1. The CDR3 has 15 amino acids. CDR1 and CDR2 (germline): GTSNPN, SVGIG (reference sequence). Trimming at V came to 1 base and at J to 4 bases, leaving 9 bases not matched to a gene. CDR3 loop: CAWSAPHRGSYGYTF. The CDR3 DNA is TGTGCCTGGAGTGCGCCCCACAGGGGTAGCTATGGCTACACCTTC.

This clone was detected only once. The rearrangement links TRBV4-1 to TRBJ1-3, with D unresolved. V lost 1 base to trimming and J lost 2 bases, with 3 bases between them. The CDR3 consists of 13 residues. Germline CDR1 is MGHRA and CDR2 is YSYEKL. The CDR3 sequence is CASSQAPGNTIYF. DNA for the CDR3: TGCGCCAGCAGCCAAGCCCCTGGAAACACCATATATTTT.

The chain uses TRBV12-5 and TRBJ1-2, with TRBD1 matching over 9 bases. There are 14 residues in the CDR3. Germline V gene lookup returns CDR1 LGHNT and CDR2 FRNRAP. Trimming took 1 base from V and 8 from J; bases not matched to a gene: 5. The CDR3 sequence: CASGLGQGVGGYTF. CDR3 DNA: TGTGCTAGTGGTTTGGGACAGGGGGTGGGCGGCTACACCTTC.

This chain connects TRBV6-5 to TRBJ2-3, with D perhaps matching TRBD1 (5 bases). The V gene's germline CDR1 is MNHEY and CDR2 SVGAGI. Between the trimmed V and J ends, which lost 4 bases and 4 bases, there was a span of 12 bases. The CDR3 is 14 amino acids. Written as DNA, the CDR3 is TGTGCCAGCAGTTTGGCCCAGGGCTCAGATACGCAGTATTTT. Protein product: CASSLAQGSDTQYF.

The rearrangement links TRBV28 to TRBJ1-1; 10 positions match TRBD1. J lost 3 bases, V lost 2 bases, and 12 bases had no gene match. The CDR3 has 18 amino acids. CDR1 and CDR2 from the germline V gene are MDHEN and SYDVKM. The CDR3 DNA sequence: TGTGCCAGCAGTTTAAGGGGAGACAGGGGGCGATCGGACACTGAAGCTTTCTTT. This translates into CASSLRGDRGRSDTEAFF.

The chain carries TRBV27 and TRBJ1-5, with D possibly being TRBD1 (5 bases). V lost 6 bases to trimming and J lost 6 bases, with 15 bases between them. The germline gives CDR1 MNHEY, CDR2 SMNVEV (reference sequence). The CDR3 length is 14 residues. This chain's CDR3 is CASSAGTSFQPQHF. CDR3 in DNA: TGTGCCAGCAGCGCCGGGACCTCCTTTCAGCCCCAGCATTTT.

The chain joins TRBV19 to TRBJ2-7, with 10 nucleotides matching TRBD1. CDR1 and CDR2 from the germline V gene are LNHDA and SQIVND (reference sequence). V lost 5 bases, J lost 6 bases, and 10 bases stayed unmatched. The CDR3 runs to 15 residues. The chain's CDR3 is CASSARDRGSIEQYF. CDR3 nucleotide sequence: TGTGCCAGTAGTGCCCGGGACAGGGGTTCTATCGAGCAGTACTTC.

The V gene is TRBV27, the J gene TRBJ2-3, with D possibly called TRBD1 or TRBD2 (5 bases each). The CDR3 loop spans 15 amino acids. Trimming pared 8 bases from V and 2 bases from J, leaving 17 bases between. CDR1 and CDR2 (germline): MNHEY, SMNVEV (reference sequence). CDR3: CASVNRDANTDTQYF. CDR3 nucleotide sequence: TGTGCCAGCGTAAACCGGGACGCAAACACAGATACGCAGTATTTT.

The chain joins TRBV19 to TRBJ1-5; TRBD1 agrees at 7 bases. Losses at the gene ends were 5 bases for V and 4 bases for J; bases not matched to a gene: 11. The germline gives CDR1 LNHDA, CDR2 SQIVND (reference sequence). The CDR3 is 16 residues long. The CDR3: CASSSRPDRKNQPQHF. In nucleotides, the CDR3 is TGTGCCAGTAGTTCACGCCCGGACAGGAAAAATCAGCCCCAGCATTTT.

The J gene is TRBJ2-3, the V gene TRBV24-1; no firm D call. CDR1 is KGHDR and CDR2 is SFDVKD in the germline V gene. The CDR3 has 16 amino acids. The germline V and J ends were trimmed by 4 bases and 0 bases, with 13 bases remaining between them. The CDR3 protein is CATSERFLGSTDTQYF. CDR3 in DNA: TGTGCCACCAGTGAAAGGTTTTTGGGGAGCACAGATACGCAGTATTTT.

The chain uses TRBV13 and TRBJ1-2, with 8 bases identical to TRBD1. The CDR3 has 14 amino acids. With V trimmed by 5 bases and J by 2 bases, 4 bases remained unmatched. CDR1 and CDR2 from the germline V gene are PRHDT and FYEKMQ (reference sequence). The CDR3 region has the DNA TGTGCCAGCAGCGGCCGGACAGGGAACTATGGCTACACCTTC. The encoded protein is CASSGRTGNYGYTF.

This chain links TRBV7-2 with TRBJ1-2; 9 bases line up with TRBD1. J was trimmed by 10 bases and V by 3 bases; bases with no gene match: 12. CDR3 size: 15 residues. The germline V gene has CDR1 SGHTA and CDR2 FQGNSA. The CDR3 coding sequence is TGTGCCAGCAGCTTCGGGAGGACAGGGGAGGGTGCCTACACCTTC. The encoded protein is CASSFGRTGEGAYTF.

Here the CDR3 DNA reads TGTGCCAGCAGTCACCAGCTGGGCATGAACACTGAAGCTTTCTTT. The encoded protein is CASSHQLGMNTEAFF. V gene TRBV28 combines with J gene TRBJ1-1, with no clear D. Per germline, CDR1 MDHEN and CDR2 SYDVKM. There are 15 residues in the CDR3. Trimming took off 5 bases at V and 0 bases at J, with 13 bases between the two ends.

The chain uses TRBV19 and TRBJ1-1, with D possibly matching TRBD1 (6 bases). The CDR3 extends over 14 amino acids. V lost 4 bases and J 5 bases, leaving 14 bases between the germline ends. Germline V gene sequence: CDR1 LNHDA, CDR2 SQIVND (reference sequence). CDR3 in amino acids: CASSTTGGGTEAFF. Written as DNA, the CDR3 is TGTGCCAGTAGTACGACAGGTGGAGGAACTGAAGCTTTCTTT.

The chain carries TRBV5-4 and TRBJ1-2, with 8 bases aligning to TRBD1. The CDR3 spans 17 residues. V dropped 2 bases and J dropped 4; count of bases not matched to a gene: 13. The germline V gene has CDR1 SGHNT and CDR2 YYREEE (reference sequence). The CDR3 sequence: CASSFGTGERGPYGYTF. The CDR3 nucleotides are TGTGCCAGCAGCTTCGGGACAGGTGAGAGGGGGCCCTATGGCTACACCTTC.

The V and J genes are TRBV2 and TRBJ1-1, with a possible D match to TRBD1 (5 bases). The V gene lost 5 bases and the J gene lost 6 bases, with 13 bases spanning the gap. Germline CDR1 reads SNHLY; CDR2 reads FYNNEI. This CDR3 has 13 residues. CDR3 residues: CASSLGLKAEAFF. As DNA, the CDR3 is TGTGCCAGCAGTCTGGGACTAAAGGCTGAAGCTTTCTTT.

V gene TRBV10-2 combines with J gene TRBJ1-1, with D tentatively TRBD1 (6 bases). The CDR3 has 14 amino acids. With 6 bases removed from V and 10 bases from J, the gap between germline ends came to 21 bases. Germline CDR1 reads WSHSY; CDR2 reads SAAADI. CDR3 sequence: CASRPWGQGPAAFF. CDR3 DNA: TGCGCCAGCAGACCTTGGGGGCAGGGGCCAGCAGCTTTCTTT.

The chain recombines TRBV18 with TRBJ2-7, with D perhaps matching TRBD1 (6 bases). Germline CDR1 and CDR2: KGHSH and LQKENI. Trimming removed 2 bases from V and 2 bases from J, with 10 bases in between. The CDR3 sequence is 14 residues long. DNA for the CDR3: TGTGCCAGCTCACCAAAAGGGACACCCTACGAGCAGTACTTC. This encodes CASSPKGTPYEQYF.

The V gene is TRBV27, the J gene TRBJ1-2; D is undetermined. CDR3 size: 13 residues. CDR1 is MNHEY, CDR2 SMNVEV, per germline (reference sequence). Trimming took 6 bases from V and 4 from J, leaving 12 bases between them. The CDR3 DNA is TGTGCCAGCAGCCTAGGTGGGAGCTATGGCTACACCTTC. Amino acids: CASSLGGSYGYTF.